The rows below give T cell receptor beta chains drawn from one sample of a study of T cells in localized non-small cell lung cancer. Sequencing was performed with immunoSEQ multiplex PCR; in TCRdb, only in-frame clones are kept and a portion is missing. The sample lists 35,000 to 45,000 clones; roughly 77% were seen once. Sequences were derived from PBMCs, sampled before any cancer treatment. The receptors were gathered from a woman between 35 and 70 years old with stage II squamous cell lung carcinoma. Both conserved end residues are part of each CDR3. The order of the fields is J gene, clone size, D gene, V gene, CDR3 DNA, CDR3 protein. The D gene is left open where the match is weak. Size is omitted from some rows. Given values are once, few, many or a class for expanded clones.

J: TRBJ1-6; size: few; D: TRBD1; V: TRBV30; DNA: TGTGCCTGGAGTGGGCAGGGGGAAGGGGTCTATAATTCACCCCTCCACTTT; CDR3: CAWSGQGEGVYNSPLHF
J: TRBJ2-2; size: NA; D: NA; V: TRBV19; DNA: TGTGCCAGTAGTATAGAGGCCCAGGGTGTTGGCAGCACCGGGGAGCTGTTTTTT; CDR3: CASSIEAQGVGSTGELFF
J: TRBJ2-5; size: NA; D: TRBD2; V: TRBV9; DNA: TGTGCCAGCAGCCCGTCTCTAAGCGGGAGATACCAAGAGACCCAGTACTTC; CDR3: CASSPSLSGRYQETQYF
J: TRBJ2-2; size: NA; D: TRBD2; V: TRBV4-2; DNA: TGTGCCAGCAGCCGACTAGCGGGGGGGAACACCGGGGAGCTGTTTTTT; CDR3: CASSRLAGGNTGELFF
J: TRBJ2-7; size: few; D: TRBD1; V: TRBV27; DNA: TGTGCCAGCAGTTTATCAGGGGGCGCCTACTACGAGCAGTACTTC; CDR3: CASSLSGGAYYEQYF
J: TRBJ1-5; size: once; D: NA; V: TRBV28; DNA: TGTGCCAGCAGTCCCCTGTATTGGCAAACGCCCCAGCATTTT; CDR3: CASSPLYWQTPQHF
J: TRBJ2-1; size: NA; D: NA; V: TRBV7-6; DNA: TGTGCCAGCAGCTTCTTCCCGGGAGCCTACAATGAGCAGTTCTTC; CDR3: CASSFFPGAYNEQFF
J: TRBJ2-4; size: NA; D: NA; V: TRBV28; DNA: TGTGCCAGCAGTTTTGGCGGTAGATACATTCAGTACTTC; CDR3: CASSFGGRYIQYF
J: TRBJ2-1; size: NA; D: TRBD2; V: TRBV19; DNA: TGTGCCAGTAGTGGGACTAGCGGGAGTTACAATGAGCAGTTCTTC; CDR3: CASSGTSGSYNEQFF
J: TRBJ1-4; size: NA; D: NA; V: TRBV19; DNA: TGTGCCAGTACAGGGTCAGTGGGACGGAATGAAAAACTGTTTTTT; CDR3: CASTGSVGRNEKLFF
J: TRBJ1-1; size: NA; D: TRBD1; V: TRBV15; DNA: TGTGCCACCAGCAGAGAGGGGACAGGGTGGACTGAAGCTTTCTTT; CDR3: CATSREGTGWTEAFF
J: TRBJ2-5; size: NA; D: TRBD1; V: TRBV9; DNA: TGTGCCAGCAGCAAAAGGACAGGCCTGGGGGAGACCCAGTACTTC; CDR3: CASSKRTGLGETQYF
J: TRBJ2-6; size: NA; D: TRBD1; V: TRBV5-1; DNA: TGCGCCAGCAGCTTCGCGACAGGGTCCGGGGCCAACGTCCTGACTTTC; CDR3: CASSFATGSGANVLTF
J: TRBJ1-1; size: NA; D: NA; V: TRBV18; DNA: TGTGCCAGCTCACCACCCGGGGAGTTGAGCACTGAAGCTTTCTTT; CDR3: CASSPPGELSTEAFF
J: TRBJ2-3; size: NA; D: TRBD1; V: TRBV9; DNA: TGTGCCAGCAGCGTATACGACAGGGGTTACACAGATACGCAGTATTTT; CDR3: CASSVYDRGYTDTQYF
J: TRBJ2-5; size: NA; D: NA; V: TRBV18; DNA: TGTGCCAGCTCAAGGGATATCCAAGAGACCCAGTACTTC; CDR3: CASSRDIQETQYF
J: TRBJ2-2; size: few; D: NA; V: TRBV5-6; DNA: TGTGCCAGCAGCTTGGTGGCCGGCTACACCGGGGAGCTGTTTTTT; CDR3: CASSLVAGYTGELFF
J: TRBJ2-1; size: NA; D: NA; V: TRBV6-5; DNA: TGTGCCAGCAGTTACCCGAGCTCCTACAATGAGCAGTTCTTC; CDR3: CASSYPSSYNEQFF
J: TRBJ2-7; size: NA; D: TRBD1; V: TRBV27; DNA: TGTGCCAGCAGAGTCAGGAGACAGGGGGCCTACGAGCAGTACTTC; CDR3: CASRVRRQGAYEQYF
J: TRBJ1-1; size: NA; D: NA; V: TRBV2; DNA: TGTGCCAGCAGACTCCAGAGTAACACTGAAGCTTTCTTT; CDR3: CASRLQSNTEAFF
J: TRBJ2-1; size: NA; D: TRBD2; V: TRBV4-2; DNA: TGTGCCAGCAGCCAAGGGCCAGCGGGAAACTACAATGAGCAGTTCTTC; CDR3: CASSQGPAGNYNEQFF
J: TRBJ1-5; size: NA; D: NA; V: TRBV18; DNA: TGTGCCAGCTCAGACAGTTTTAGCAATCAGCCCCAGCATTTT; CDR3: CASSDSFSNQPQHF
J: TRBJ2-5; size: NA; D: TRBD1; V: TRBV29-1; DNA: TGCAGCGTTGAAGGGCCGACAGGGGGCAGGGAGCAGTACTTC; CDR3: CSVEGPTGGREQYF
J: TRBJ1-5; size: NA; D: TRBD1; V: TRBV27; DNA: TGTGCCAGCAGTCTCACGAAATCCGGGACAGGGACTCAGCCCCAGCATTTT; CDR3: CASSLTKSGTGTQPQHF
J: TRBJ2-3; size: NA; D: TRBD2; V: TRBV7-9; DNA: TGTGCCAGCAGCTTGGACACTAGCGGGAGGATGAGTACGCAGTATTTT; CDR3: CASSLDTSGRMSTQYF
J: TRBJ2-2; size: NA; D: NA; V: TRBV25-1; DNA: TGTGCCAGCAGTGGGTACGGGGAGCTGTTTTTT; CDR3: CASSGYGELFF
J: TRBJ1-6; size: NA; D: TRBD1; V: TRBV18; DNA: TGTGCCAGCTCCGCCGAAGGGGGCAACTATAATTCACCCCTCCACTTT; CDR3: CASSAEGGNYNSPLHF
J: TRBJ1-2; size: NA; D: NA; V: TRBV5-6; DNA: TGTGCCAGCAGCCTGAACCAGGGTGGCTACACCTTC; CDR3: CASSLNQGGYTF
J: TRBJ2-3; size: few; D: TRBD2; V: TRBV29-1; DNA: TGCAGCGTTGAAGTGGCGGGGGGAGATACGCAGTATTTT; CDR3: CSVEVAGGDTQYF
J: TRBJ2-5; size: NA; D: TRBD1; V: TRBV5-1; DNA: TGCGCCAGCAGCGGGGGGACAGGGGAGGCGGAGACCCAGTACTTC; CDR3: CASSGGTGEAETQYF
J: TRBJ2-7; size: few; D: NA; V: TRBV11-2; DNA: TGTGCCAGCAGCGGCAACAGGGTCCACGAGCAGTACTTC; CDR3: CASSGNRVHEQYF
J: TRBJ2-5; size: NA; D: NA; V: TRBV7-6; DNA: TGTGCCAGCAGCTTAGCGGAGGGACAGCAATGGTACCAAGAGACCCAGTACTTC; CDR3: CASSLAEGQQWYQETQYF
J: TRBJ2-3; size: NA; D: NA; V: TRBV5-4; DNA: TGTGCCAGCAGCTTGGCCCGAGGAGTCACAGATACGCAGTATTTT; CDR3: CASSLARGVTDTQYF
J: TRBJ1-2; size: NA; D: NA; V: TRBV29-1; DNA: TGCAGCGTTGATGGTGACAGCCTCGGCAACTATGGCTACACCTTC; CDR3: CSVDGDSLGNYGYTF
J: TRBJ2-1; size: NA; D: NA; V: TRBV7-9; DNA: TGTGCCAGCAGCGCGGGCCCCCAGGGGAGCGATGAGCAGTTCTTC; CDR3: CASSAGPQGSDEQFF
J: TRBJ2-2; size: few; D: TRBD2; V: TRBV28; DNA: TGTGCCAGCAGTCGGACTAGCGGGGTAACCGGGGAGCTGTTTTTT; CDR3: CASSRTSGVTGELFF
J: TRBJ2-2; size: NA; D: NA; V: TRBV27; DNA: TGTGCCAGCAGTTTTAGGACCGGGGAGCTGTTTTTT; CDR3: CASSFRTGELFF
J: TRBJ2-3; size: NA; D: NA; V: TRBV2; DNA: TGTGCCAGCAGTGTGGGCACAGATACGCAGTATTTT; CDR3: CASSVGTDTQYF
J: TRBJ2-1; size: once; D: NA; V: TRBV18; DNA: TGTGCCAGCTCACCAGTCGCTAGCGTATCGGTCGATGAGCAGTTCTTC; CDR3: CASSPVASVSVDEQFF
J: TRBJ2-3; size: NA; D: NA; V: TRBV7-2; DNA: TGTGCCAGCAGCTTAGGAGGGCGGGGAAACACAGATACGCAGTATTTT; CDR3: CASSLGGRGNTDTQYF
J: TRBJ1-1; size: few; D: TRBD1; V: TRBV2; DNA: TGTGCCGGACAGGGGGAATATCCTGAAGCTTTCTTT; CDR3: CAGQGEYPEAFF
J: TRBJ2-3; size: NA; D: NA; V: TRBV19; DNA: TGTGCCAGTAGGGGCCTGAGCACAGATACGCAGTATTTT; CDR3: CASRGLSTDTQYF
J: TRBJ2-5; size: once; D: TRBD1; V: TRBV7-9; DNA: TGTGCCAGCAGCTTAGGCCGGGACAGACAAGAGACCCAGTACTTC; CDR3: CASSLGRDRQETQYF
J: TRBJ1-5; size: NA; D: TRBD1; V: TRBV2; DNA: TGTGCCAGCAGGAGGACAGGGGAGCGCAATCAGCCCCAGCATTTT; CDR3: CASRRTGERNQPQHF
J: TRBJ2-2; size: NA; D: NA; V: TRBV28; DNA: TGTGCCAGCAGTGCCGTAGTAGGGACCGGGGAGCTGTTTTTT; CDR3: CASSAVVGTGELFF
J: TRBJ2-3; size: NA; D: TRBD2; V: TRBV27; DNA: TGTGCCAGCAGTTTAGGACTAGCGGGGGGGCCATCTACAGATACGCAGTATTTT; CDR3: CASSLGLAGGPSTDTQYF
J: TRBJ2-7; size: once; D: NA; V: TRBV5-1; DNA: TGCGCCAGCAGCTTACTAAGACAGTACGAGCAGTACTTC; CDR3: CASSLLRQYEQYF
J: TRBJ1-2; size: NA; D: TRBD1; V: TRBV9; DNA: TGTGCCAGCAGCGAAAATTCCGGGACAGGGCTCGCCTATGGCTACACCTTC; CDR3: CASSENSGTGLAYGYTF
J: TRBJ2-1; size: NA; D: NA; V: TRBV7-2; DNA: TGTGCCAGCAGCTTTGGCGTCCAGGCAAATGAGCAGTTCTTC; CDR3: CASSFGVQANEQFF
J: TRBJ1-2; size: NA; D: TRBD1; V: TRBV19; DNA: TGTGCCAGTAGCGGGAGTCCCGGGGCCGGGACAGGGACTGAGGGCTACACCTTC; CDR3: CASSGSPGAGTGTEGYTF
J: TRBJ1-2; size: NA; D: NA; V: TRBV28; DNA: TGTGCCAGCACCCTAACACCGAAGAATGGCTACACCTTC; CDR3: CASTLTPKNGYTF
J: TRBJ2-7; size: NA; D: NA; V: TRBV28; DNA: TGTGCCAGCAGTTTACTAGGCTACGAGCAGTACTTC; CDR3: CASSLLGYEQYF
J: TRBJ1-1; size: few; D: TRBD1; V: TRBV20-1; DNA: TGCAGTGCGGGACAGGGTACTGAAGCTTTCTTT; CDR3: CSAGQGTEAFF
J: TRBJ2-2; size: NA; D: NA; V: TRBV5-1; DNA: TGCGCCAGCAGCTACCGTCCGCCAGGGTCGAACACCGGGGAGCTGTTTTTT; CDR3: CASSYRPPGSNTGELFF
J: TRBJ2-7; size: NA; D: TRBD2; V: TRBV6-5; DNA: TGTGCCAGCAGCAGGACTAGCGGGAGCTGCGAGCAGTACTTC; CDR3: CASSRTSGSCEQYF